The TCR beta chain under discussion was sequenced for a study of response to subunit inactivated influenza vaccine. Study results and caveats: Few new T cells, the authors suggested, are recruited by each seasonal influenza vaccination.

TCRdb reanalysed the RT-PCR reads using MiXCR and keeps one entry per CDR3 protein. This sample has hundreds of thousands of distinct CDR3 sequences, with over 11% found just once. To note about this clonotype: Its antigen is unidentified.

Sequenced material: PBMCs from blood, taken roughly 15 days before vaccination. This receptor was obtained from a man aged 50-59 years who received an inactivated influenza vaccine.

The CDR3 loop is CSARGQGGTDTQYF. In nucleotides, the CDR3 is TGCAGTGCTAGAGGACAGGGAGGTACAGATACGCAGTATTTT. This chain uses TRBV20-1 with TRBJ2-3, with a tentative D call TRBD1 (7 bases). Germline values: CDR1 DFQATT, CDR2 SNEGSKA (reference sequence). This CDR3 is built from 14 residues. V was trimmed by 1 base and J by 3 bases, leaving 11 bases between them.